Sequencing of this TCR beta chain was carried out in a study of T-cell memory formation after mild COVID-19. TCRdb re-derived calls from the 5' RACE reads in MiXCR, one entry per CDR3 protein. This table holds 7,300 or so distinct CDR3 sequences, about 54% found once. CDR1 DFQATT and CDR2 SNEGSKA come from the germline V gene (reference sequence). Trimming at V came to 6 bases and at J to 5 bases, leaving 15 bases not matched to a gene. There are 15 residues in the CDR3. The sample was PBMCs or a T cell subset sorted from them (not recorded which). The chain carries TRBV20-1 and TRBJ2-7; 8 bases are shared with TRBD1. This TCR derives from an adult who had mild COVID-19 (a few samples of this study predate the infection). Cell type and time point are not known. CDR3 in amino acids: CSAGPLRQGADEQYF. CDR3 bases: TGCAGTGCGGGCCCCCTTCGGCAGGGGGCTGACGAGCAGTACTTC.